A selection of T cell receptor beta chains follows, all from one sample in a study of T cell changes during pregnancy in multiple sclerosis. Libraries were prepared by immunoSEQ multiplex PCR; TCRdb keeps only in-frame clonotypes and omits some of them. The table shows some 97,000 clones, with roughly 93% occurring only once. Sequenced here: peripheral blood, sampled before pregnancy. The receptors shown here come from a female donor with multiple sclerosis, enrolled in a pregnancy study. CDR3s include the opening cysteine and the closing phenylalanine or tryptophan. The D gene is left open where the match is weak. Clone size is stated in some rows and not others, as once, few, many or a class when expanded.

d_gene,j_gene,v_gene,abundance,CDR3nt,CDR3aa
TRBD1,TRBJ2-7,TRBV5-1,-,TGCGCCAGCAGCTCGGGACAGCCCCCCTACGAGCAGTACTTC,CASSSGQPPYEQYF
TRBD2,TRBJ2-5,TRBV9,-,TGTGCCAGCAGCGCCGGGACTAGCGGGAGGAAAGAGACCCAGTACTTC,CASSAGTSGRKETQYF
TRBD2,TRBJ2-7,TRBV7-9,-,TGTGCCAGCAGCTTATTAGCTAGCGGGACCCACGAGCAGTACTTC,CASSLLASGTHEQYF
-,TRBJ2-7,TRBV19,-,TGTGCCAGTAGCCCGGGACTTCCATACGAGCAGTACTTC,CASSPGLPYEQYF
TRBD2,TRBJ2-1,TRBV4-3,-,TGCGCCAGCAGCCAAGGTAGCGGGAGGGCCAATGAGCAGTTCTTC,CASSQGSGRANEQFF
TRBD2,TRBJ2-7,TRBV9,-,TGTGCCAGCAGCGTATCGTTCGCGGGAGGGCCGTTGGAGCAGTACTTC,CASSVSFAGGPLEQYF
-,TRBJ1-3,TRBV5-4,-,TGTGCCAGCAGCTTGGGGCCAGTTCCAATCTCTGGAAACACCATATATTTT,CASSLGPVPISGNTIYF
TRBD2,TRBJ2-3,TRBV19,once,TGTGCCAGTAGTCCTAACCGACTAGCGGGACGGGATACGCAGTATTTT,CASSPNRLAGRDTQYF
TRBD2,TRBJ2-2,TRBV5-1,-,TGCGCCAGCAGCCACGGGACTAGAAGGCCCGGGGAGCTGTTTTTT,CASSHGTRRPGELFF
TRBD2,TRBJ2-3,TRBV6-1,-,TGTGCCAGCAGTCTAGCGGGAGATACGCAGTATTTT,CASSLAGDTQYF